This T cell receptor beta chain was sequenced for a study of coeliac disease (dated by TCRdb to about 2022). General notes on the study: Because high-resolution HLA typing was not available, biased TRBV7-2 usage was queried as a proof of principle. The study applied next-generation sequencing of rearranged TRB and TRG CDR3 regions to small intestinal lymphocyte fractions from coeliac and non-coeliac patients. The goal was to describe the TR repertoires of small intestinal T cells in active coeliac disease, in refractory type I coeliac disease, and in coeliac disease treated with a gluten-free diet. A total of approximately 30 patients took part in the full study: about 22 had serologically confirmed coeliac disease and 8 were controls with non-small intestinal disorders. TRB sequencing succeeded for samples from roughly 30 subjects, including roughly 25 paired bulk unsorted intraepithelial and lamina propria cell samples. Overall study results and their limits: Published gliadin-specific TRB sequences were detected in about 45% of the 18 coeliac lamina propria samples but in only 1 of 6 controls. The authors judged the approach to be unsuitable for unbiased detection of gliadin-specific T cells, because gliadin-specific T cells are scarce and rarely shared between patients. TRB repertoires were largely private; most amino acid sequences were unique to one sample, and V-gene usage did not differ significantly by disease group. Active coeliac intraepithelial and lamina propria samples had lower TRB and TRG repertoire clonality than controls, suggesting that diverse T cells were recruited. Separating intraepithelial cells from lamina propria cells did not give high-purity fractions, so cross-contamination between the two compartments may have occurred.

Libraries came from the immunoSEQ multiplex PCR assay. In a multiplexed PCR, the TR loci were amplified; reverse primers were designed against J gene segments, whereas forward primers were designed against V gene segments. Amplified CDR3 regions were sequenced on the Illumina HiSeq System. Per the original workflow: A nearest-neighbour algorithm merged closely related reads to remove PCR and sequencing errors and collapse data into unique sequences. Repertoires were summarised by clonality and by T cell density, defined as TR molecules per amount of genomic DNA input. CDR3 amino acid sequences present in at least 80% of unsorted samples were defined as public TRs and were then tested for differential abundance between coeliac and control samples. Every lamina propria sample was checked against a list of some 220 published gliadin-specific TRB sequences. Differences in clonality and density between disease groups were tested by Kruskal-Wallis tests, followed by Dunn post-tests. TCRdb took over this immuneACCESS table, retaining in-frame rearrangements with V and J assigned. Such tables are incomplete; in checked studies, under half of the missing clones stem from an unresolved V gene, and the remainder is unexplained. Clonal size and the V and J genes are those of that table, whereas D and trimming came from the DNA. For this sample there are about 3,000 clones; around 60% appear just once. 17% of the sample is held by the ten biggest clonotypes.

Comment on this clone: Its antigen has not been determined. Base qualities were left out, and no much larger clone turns up one base away.

CDR3 length: 16 amino acids, cysteine to phenylalanine. Only the CDR3 part of the read is kept: 48 bases, read in frame from the first base. V and J are truncated by 6 bases and 2 bases respectively, leaving an intervening sequence of 20 bases. From the germline V gene (reference sequence), CDR1 is MNHNY and CDR2 is SVGAGI. Cells were frozen in liquid nitrogen in DMSO/FBS as aliquots of about 500,000 cells, with a single aliquot from each fraction going to sequencing. Every one of the 30 study patients had an endoscopy and a small intestinal biopsy. Lamina propria cells were released by collagenase digestion of the biopsy tissue left over after intraepithelial cell isolation. Genomic DNA was extracted from frozen unsorted cell fractions with the Qiagen DNeasy blood extraction kit.

The chain links TRBV6-6 with TRBJ2-7; the D gene is possibly TRBD2, with 5 bases matching. This sequence originates from a woman aged 45-59 years without celiac disease. Sample: lymphocytes from the gut lamina propria. This sample's cell subset or site label indicates: lamina propria cell (LPC) fraction of small intestinal biopsy. CDR3 loop: CASSRKQYAGTYEQYF. The nucleotide sequence reads as follows: TGTGCCAGCAGCAGAAAGCAATACGCCGGGACCTACGAGCAGTACTTC.